Listed below are T cell receptor beta chains from one sample, sequenced in a study of cytotoxic CD8 clonotypes in ibrutinib-treated CLL. The table came from immunoSEQ multiplex PCR; TCRdb's copy has only in-frame clones and leaves some out. This table holds some 9,800 clones, around 60% found once. Here the sequenced sample was PBMCs, taken before ibrutinib treatment. These receptors all come from a human donor with chronic lymphocytic leukemia. CDR3s include the opening cysteine and the closing phenylalanine or tryptophan. The order of the fields is D gene, J gene, clone size, V gene, CDR3 DNA, CDR3 protein. D genes are given only for firm matches. Clone sizes are given selectively: once, few, many, or a class where the clone is expanded.

TRBD2 TRBJ2-1 NA TRBV19 TGTGCCAGTAGTACGGGACTAGCGGGAGTTGGGGGGGAGCAGTTCTTC CASSTGLAGVGGEQFF
NA TRBJ1-5 NA TRBV28 TGTGCCAGCAGTTTATTAGGGGAGCAGCCCCAGCATTTT CASSLLGEQPQHF
NA TRBJ1-2 NA TRBV5-8 TGTGCCAGCAGCTCATATGGCTACACCTTC CASSSYGYTF
TRBD1 TRBJ2-3 NA TRBV10-1 TGCGCCAGCAGCGTGACAGGGGGTGGCACAGATACGCAGTATTTT CASSVTGGGTDTQYF
NA TRBJ1-1 NA TRBV5-1 TGCGCCAGCAGCCGATTCAGGTCGGCAGACACTGAAGCTTTCTTT CASSRFRSADTEAFF
NA TRBJ2-5 NA TRBV18 TGTGCCAGCTCACCACTAAAAGAGACCCAGTACTTC CASSPLKETQYF
TRBD1 TRBJ2-1 NA TRBV6-5 TGTGCCAGCCGGAAGGGGGCTAGAAATGAGCAGTTCTTC CASRKGARNEQFF
TRBD1 TRBJ2-2 NA TRBV10-3 TGTGCCATCATCTCGGGACAGGGCGGCGGGGAGCTGTTTTTT CAIISGQGGGELFF
NA TRBJ2-1 NA TRBV7-3 TGTGCCAGCAGCCTAGGAGGGCTCTCCTACAATGAGCAGTTCTTC CASSLGGLSYNEQFF
NA TRBJ1-3 NA TRBV12-2 TGTGCAAGTCGTTTTTATCACATCTGCGAAAACACCATATATTTT CASRFYHICENTIYF
NA TRBJ1-1 once TRBV18 TGTGCCAGCTCACAGTACAGAGGTGGAGCTTTCTTT CASSQYRGGAFF
TRBD1 TRBJ1-2 few TRBV2 TGTGCCAGCAGTGAAAAGGACAGGGCCTATGGCTACACCTTC CASSEKDRAYGYTF
TRBD1 TRBJ2-7 NA TRBV6-1 TGTGCCAGCAGTGAAGCGCCGGGACAGGGGGCCGAGCAGTACTTC CASSEAPGQGAEQYF
TRBD2 TRBJ2-1 NA TRBV7-9 TGTGCCAGCAGCTTTTGGGTAGCGGGAGAAGGCGAGCAGTTCTTC CASSFWVAGEGEQFF
NA TRBJ2-1 NA TRBV2 TGTGCCAGCAGCAGGGAGGCCTACAATGAGCAGTTCTTC CASSREAYNEQFF
NA TRBJ1-5 few TRBV6-5 TGTGCCAGCAGTTCCAGGGCTAGCAATCAGCCCCAGCATTTT CASSSRASNQPQHF
TRBD2 TRBJ2-4 NA TRBV11-2 TGTGCCAGCAGCTTCGCGGCTAGCGGGAGAAACATTCAGTACTTC CASSFAASGRNIQYF
TRBD2 TRBJ2-1 NA TRBV27 TGTGCCAGCAGTTCAACCTCCGGACTAGCGGGAATCAATGAGCAGTTCTTC CASSSTSGLAGINEQFF
NA TRBJ2-1 NA TRBV2 TGTGCCAGCAGTGAAGTCCGAGGCGATGAGCAGTTCTTC CASSEVRGDEQFF
NA TRBJ1-1 NA TRBV7-9 TGTGCCAGCAGCGGGATTAGCGTCACTGAAGCTTTCTTT CASSGISVTEAFF
NA TRBJ2-2 medium-sized TRBV30 TGTGCCTGGAGTGTACTGGGGAACACCGGGGAGCTGTTTTTT CAWSVLGNTGELFF
NA TRBJ1-4 once TRBV6-6 TGTGCCAGCAGTGACCGGACAACAACTAATGAAAAACTGTTTTTT CASSDRTTTNEKLFF
TRBD1 TRBJ2-2 few TRBV7-9 TGTGCCAGCAGCTTAGCCCGGACAGGGTTACCGAACACCGGGGAGCTGTTTTTT CASSLARTGLPNTGELFF
NA TRBJ1-1 NA TRBV5-6 TGTGCCAGCAGCTTGGCCGCTCTACGGGGCAAGGGAGCTTTCTTT CASSLAALRGKGAFF
TRBD1 TRBJ2-2 NA TRBV19 TGTGCCAGTAGTATTAGGGTGGGGACAGGGAACACCGGGGAGCTGTTTTTT CASSIRVGTGNTGELFF
TRBD1 TRBJ1-4 NA TRBV30 TGTGCCTGGGGGGACAGTTGGAATGAAAAACTGTTTTTT CAWGDSWNEKLFF
TRBD1 TRBJ1-2 NA TRBV18 TGTGCCAGCTCACCCCGGCCGGGGCAGGGGGCGGTCTATGGCTACACCTTC CASSPRPGQGAVYGYTF
NA TRBJ2-2 NA TRBV9 TGTGCCAGCAGCGTAAAGATATACACCGGGGAGCTGTTTTTT CASSVKIYTGELFF
TRBD2 TRBJ2-1 NA TRBV6-4 TGTGCCAGCAGGATCCTAGCGGACCTCTCTGGCGGCAATGAGCAGTTCTTC CASRILADLSGGNEQFF
TRBD2 TRBJ2-1 NA TRBV4-1 TGCGCCAGCAGCCAAGAAGGGTCGCGGGGGGTCGAGGAGCAGTTCTTC CASSQEGSRGVEEQFF
NA TRBJ2-5 NA TRBV11-2 TGTGCCAGCAGCTTAGGCTCTGCGGTGCAAGAGACCCAGTACTTC CASSLGSAVQETQYF
NA TRBJ1-1 NA TRBV5-6 TGTGCCAGCAGCTTGGGGAAGGGACGTCTGGGGACTGAAGCTTTCTTT CASSLGKGRLGTEAFF
TRBD1 TRBJ2-7 NA TRBV13 TGTGCCAGCAGCAGACAGGGCCTCGGACCCTACGAGCAGTACTTC CASSRQGLGPYEQYF
NA TRBJ2-3 few TRBV6-5 TGTGCCAGCAGTTACAAGGGAGATACGCAGTATTTT CASSYKGDTQYF
NA TRBJ1-3 few TRBV4-2 TGTGCCAGCAGCCAATCCGACCCCTCTGGAAACACCATATATTTT CASSQSDPSGNTIYF
NA TRBJ1-1 NA TRBV5-1 TGCGCCAGCAGCTTGGCCGATACAAGGAGTGAAGCTTTCTTT CASSLADTRSEAFF
NA TRBJ2-3 few TRBV10-3 TGTGCCACCCTCCGGGACAGCACAGATACGCAGTATTTT CATLRDSTDTQYF
NA TRBJ2-7 few TRBV27 TGTGCCAGCAGTTTATCACTTGCCTACGAGCAGTACTTC CASSLSLAYEQYF
NA TRBJ1-2 few TRBV7-2 TGTGCCAGCAGCCCCGGCGGCACCAGCTATGGCTACACCTTC CASSPGGTSYGYTF
NA TRBJ1-3 NA TRBV9 TGTGCCAGCAGCGATACAGGGTTGGCTGGAAACACCATATATTTT CASSDTGLAGNTIYF
NA TRBJ2-7 once TRBV4-1 TGCGCCAGCAGCCTCAGGGGGGAGGGGGAGCAGTACTTC CASSLRGEGEQYF
TRBD1 TRBJ1-4 few TRBV5-1 TGCGCCAGCAGGGACAGGGAGGGTGAAAAACTGTTTTTT CASRDREGEKLFF
NA TRBJ1-3 NA TRBV11-2 TGTGCCAGCAGCTTGGGGGCCGGGGGGTCAGGAAACACCATATATTTT CASSLGAGGSGNTIYF
TRBD1 TRBJ1-2 few TRBV5-1 TGCGCCAGCTCGGACAGGGACAACTATGGCTACACCTTC CASSDRDNYGYTF
NA TRBJ2-7 NA TRBV7-9 TGTGCCAGCAGCTTAGGTGGATTTTGGACCTACGAGCAGTACTTC CASSLGGFWTYEQYF
NA TRBJ1-5 NA TRBV10-3 TGTGCCATCAGTGAGTCGTTTGGCAATCAGCCCCAGCATTTT CAISESFGNQPQHF
TRBD2 TRBJ2-1 NA TRBV18 TGTGCCAGCTCACCCAACGGACTAGCCGAGTTCTTC CASSPNGLAEFF
NA TRBJ2-7 NA TRBV5-5 TGTGCCAGCAGCTTGGGGGGCGGGACCTCCTACGAGCAGTACTTC CASSLGGGTSYEQYF
TRBD2 TRBJ2-7 few TRBV27 TGTGCCAGCAGTCGCGGGTCGGCTAGCGGGAGGATTGCCGAGCAGTACTTC CASSRGSASGRIAEQYF